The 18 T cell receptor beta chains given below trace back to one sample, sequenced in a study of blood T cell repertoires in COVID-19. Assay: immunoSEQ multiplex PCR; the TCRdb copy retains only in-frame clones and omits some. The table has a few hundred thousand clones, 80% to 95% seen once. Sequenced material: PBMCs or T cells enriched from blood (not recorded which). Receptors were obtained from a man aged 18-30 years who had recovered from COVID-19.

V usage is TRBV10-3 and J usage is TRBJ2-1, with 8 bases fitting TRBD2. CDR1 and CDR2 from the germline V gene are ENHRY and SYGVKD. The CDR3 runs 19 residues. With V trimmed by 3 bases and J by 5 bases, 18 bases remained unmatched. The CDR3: CAISDPTGVKRGINNEQFF. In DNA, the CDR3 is TGTGCCATCAGTGACCCGACCGGGGTAAAGCGGGGGATCAACAATGAGCAGTTCTTC.

The CDR3 DNA sequence: TGTGCCAGCAGTTCGTATCAAACAGACGCCTCTGAAGCTTTCTTT. Translation gives CASSSYQTDASEAFF. The chain is built from TRBV27 and TRBJ1-1; no definite D call. CDR3 size: 15 residues. Trimming took 4 bases from V and 6 from J, leaving 18 bases between them. CDR1 is MNHEY and CDR2 is SMNVEV in the germline V gene (reference sequence).

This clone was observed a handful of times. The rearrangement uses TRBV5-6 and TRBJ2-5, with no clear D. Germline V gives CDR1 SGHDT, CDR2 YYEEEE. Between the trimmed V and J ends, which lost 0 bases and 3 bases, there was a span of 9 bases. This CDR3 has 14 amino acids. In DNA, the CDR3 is TGTGCCAGCAGCTTGGCAGTCTTCGAAGAGACCCAGTACTTC. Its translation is CASSLAVFEETQYF.

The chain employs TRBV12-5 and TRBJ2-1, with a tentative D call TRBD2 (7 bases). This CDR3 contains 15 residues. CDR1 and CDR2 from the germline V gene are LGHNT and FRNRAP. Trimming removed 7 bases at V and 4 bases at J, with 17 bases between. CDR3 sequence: CASAQGGADYNEQFF. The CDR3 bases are TGTGCTAGTGCCCAAGGGGGGGCCGATTACAATGAGCAGTTCTTC.

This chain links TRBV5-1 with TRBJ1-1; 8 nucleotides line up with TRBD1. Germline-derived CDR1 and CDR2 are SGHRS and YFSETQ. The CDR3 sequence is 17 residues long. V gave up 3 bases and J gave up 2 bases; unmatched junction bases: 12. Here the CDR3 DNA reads TGCGCCAGCAGCTCCGAGGACAGGGTGAGTGGTAACACTGAAGCTTTCTTT. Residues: CASSSEDRVSGNTEAFF.

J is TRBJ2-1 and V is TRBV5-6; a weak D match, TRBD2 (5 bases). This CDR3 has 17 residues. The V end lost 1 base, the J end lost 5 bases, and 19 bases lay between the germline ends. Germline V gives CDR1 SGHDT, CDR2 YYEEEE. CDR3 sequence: CASSLSYWEPGNNEQFF. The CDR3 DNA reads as TGTGCCAGCAGCTTGAGTTACTGGGAGCCTGGGAACAATGAGCAGTTCTTC.

The CDR3 DNA reads as TGTGCCAGCAGCTTAGAGGCAGGGCGCCACGAGCAGTACTTC. Its protein is CASSLEAGRHEQYF. The chain is built from TRBV11-2 and TRBJ2-7; the D gene is possibly TRBD1 (5 bases). The CDR3 consists of 14 residues. From germline, CDR1 is SGHAT and CDR2 FQNNGV. The V gene lost 0 bases and the J gene lost 5 bases, with 11 bases spanning the gap.

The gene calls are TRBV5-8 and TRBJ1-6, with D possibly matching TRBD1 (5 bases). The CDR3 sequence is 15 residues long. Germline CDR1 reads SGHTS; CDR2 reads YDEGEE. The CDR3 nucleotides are TGTGCTTCGGGAGGGCAGGGAAGGGGAAATTCACCCCTCCACTTT. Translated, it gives CASGGQGRGNSPLHF.

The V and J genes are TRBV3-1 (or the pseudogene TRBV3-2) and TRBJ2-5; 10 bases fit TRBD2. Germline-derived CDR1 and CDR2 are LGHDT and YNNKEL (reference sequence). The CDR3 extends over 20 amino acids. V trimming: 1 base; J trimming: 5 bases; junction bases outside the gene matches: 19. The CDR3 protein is CASSQGVVASGSPLVETQYF. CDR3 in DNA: TGTGCCAGCAGCCAAGGGGTGGTCGCTAGCGGGAGTCCTTTGGTGGAGACCCAGTACTTC.

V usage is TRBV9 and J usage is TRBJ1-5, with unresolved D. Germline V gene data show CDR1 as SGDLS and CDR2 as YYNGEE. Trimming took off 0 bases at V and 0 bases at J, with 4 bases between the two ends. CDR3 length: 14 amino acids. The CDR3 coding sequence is TGTGCCAGCAGCGTAGGGGCTAGCAATCAGCCCCAGCATTTT. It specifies CASSVGASNQPQHF.

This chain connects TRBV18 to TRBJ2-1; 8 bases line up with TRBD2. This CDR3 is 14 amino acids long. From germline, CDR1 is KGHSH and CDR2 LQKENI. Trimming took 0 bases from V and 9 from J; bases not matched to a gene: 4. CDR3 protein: CASSPPAGASEQFF. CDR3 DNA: TGTGCCAGCTCACCACCAGCGGGAGCGAGTGAGCAGTTCTTC.

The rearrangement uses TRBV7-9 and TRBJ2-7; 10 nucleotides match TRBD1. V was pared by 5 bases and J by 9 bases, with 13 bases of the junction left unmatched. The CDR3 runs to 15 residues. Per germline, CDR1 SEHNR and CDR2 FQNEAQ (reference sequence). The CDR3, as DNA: TGTGCCAGCAGCACGCCGGGACAGGGGACCGGGGGGCAGTACTTC. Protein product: CASSTPGQGTGGQYF.

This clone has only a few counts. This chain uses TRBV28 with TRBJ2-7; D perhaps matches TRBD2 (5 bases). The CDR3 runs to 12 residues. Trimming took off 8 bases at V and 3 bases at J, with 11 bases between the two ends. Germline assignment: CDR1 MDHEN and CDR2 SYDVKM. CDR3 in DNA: TGTGCCAGCGGCGGGTACCTCTACGAGCAGTACTTC. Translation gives CASGGYLYEQYF.

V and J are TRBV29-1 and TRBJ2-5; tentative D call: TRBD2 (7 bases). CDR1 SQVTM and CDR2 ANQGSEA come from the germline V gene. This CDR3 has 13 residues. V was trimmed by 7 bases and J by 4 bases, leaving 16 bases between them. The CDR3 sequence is CSGGGRLPETQYF. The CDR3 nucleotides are TGCAGCGGGGGGGGCAGGCTGCCAGAGACCCAGTACTTC.

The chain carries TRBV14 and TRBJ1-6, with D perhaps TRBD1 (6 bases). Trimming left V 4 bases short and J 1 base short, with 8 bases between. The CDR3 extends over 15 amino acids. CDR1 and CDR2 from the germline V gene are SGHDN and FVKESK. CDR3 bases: TGTGCCAGCAGCCGAGGGGGATCCTATAATTCACCCCTCCACTTT. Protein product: CASSRGGSYNSPLHF.

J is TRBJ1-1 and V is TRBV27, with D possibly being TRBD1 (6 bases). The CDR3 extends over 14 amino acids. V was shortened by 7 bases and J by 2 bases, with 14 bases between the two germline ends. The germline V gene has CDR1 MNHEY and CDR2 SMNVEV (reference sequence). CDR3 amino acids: CASTVRGGNTEAFF. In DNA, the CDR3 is TGTGCCAGCACGGTCCGGGGGGGCAACACTGAAGCTTTCTTT.

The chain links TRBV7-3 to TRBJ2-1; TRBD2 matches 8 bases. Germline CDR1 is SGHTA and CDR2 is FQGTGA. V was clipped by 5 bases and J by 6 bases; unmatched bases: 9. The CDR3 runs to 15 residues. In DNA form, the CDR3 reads TGTGCCAGCAGCCCCCAGATAGCGGGACTCAATGAGCAGTTCTTC. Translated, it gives CASSPQIAGLNEQFF.

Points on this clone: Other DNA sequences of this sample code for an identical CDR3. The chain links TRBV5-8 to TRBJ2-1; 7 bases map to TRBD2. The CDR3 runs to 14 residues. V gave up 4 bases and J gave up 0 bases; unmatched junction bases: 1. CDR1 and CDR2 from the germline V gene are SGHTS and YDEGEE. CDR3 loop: CASSRDYSYNEQFF. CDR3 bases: TGTGCCAGCAGCAGGGACTACTCCTACAATGAGCAGTTCTTC.